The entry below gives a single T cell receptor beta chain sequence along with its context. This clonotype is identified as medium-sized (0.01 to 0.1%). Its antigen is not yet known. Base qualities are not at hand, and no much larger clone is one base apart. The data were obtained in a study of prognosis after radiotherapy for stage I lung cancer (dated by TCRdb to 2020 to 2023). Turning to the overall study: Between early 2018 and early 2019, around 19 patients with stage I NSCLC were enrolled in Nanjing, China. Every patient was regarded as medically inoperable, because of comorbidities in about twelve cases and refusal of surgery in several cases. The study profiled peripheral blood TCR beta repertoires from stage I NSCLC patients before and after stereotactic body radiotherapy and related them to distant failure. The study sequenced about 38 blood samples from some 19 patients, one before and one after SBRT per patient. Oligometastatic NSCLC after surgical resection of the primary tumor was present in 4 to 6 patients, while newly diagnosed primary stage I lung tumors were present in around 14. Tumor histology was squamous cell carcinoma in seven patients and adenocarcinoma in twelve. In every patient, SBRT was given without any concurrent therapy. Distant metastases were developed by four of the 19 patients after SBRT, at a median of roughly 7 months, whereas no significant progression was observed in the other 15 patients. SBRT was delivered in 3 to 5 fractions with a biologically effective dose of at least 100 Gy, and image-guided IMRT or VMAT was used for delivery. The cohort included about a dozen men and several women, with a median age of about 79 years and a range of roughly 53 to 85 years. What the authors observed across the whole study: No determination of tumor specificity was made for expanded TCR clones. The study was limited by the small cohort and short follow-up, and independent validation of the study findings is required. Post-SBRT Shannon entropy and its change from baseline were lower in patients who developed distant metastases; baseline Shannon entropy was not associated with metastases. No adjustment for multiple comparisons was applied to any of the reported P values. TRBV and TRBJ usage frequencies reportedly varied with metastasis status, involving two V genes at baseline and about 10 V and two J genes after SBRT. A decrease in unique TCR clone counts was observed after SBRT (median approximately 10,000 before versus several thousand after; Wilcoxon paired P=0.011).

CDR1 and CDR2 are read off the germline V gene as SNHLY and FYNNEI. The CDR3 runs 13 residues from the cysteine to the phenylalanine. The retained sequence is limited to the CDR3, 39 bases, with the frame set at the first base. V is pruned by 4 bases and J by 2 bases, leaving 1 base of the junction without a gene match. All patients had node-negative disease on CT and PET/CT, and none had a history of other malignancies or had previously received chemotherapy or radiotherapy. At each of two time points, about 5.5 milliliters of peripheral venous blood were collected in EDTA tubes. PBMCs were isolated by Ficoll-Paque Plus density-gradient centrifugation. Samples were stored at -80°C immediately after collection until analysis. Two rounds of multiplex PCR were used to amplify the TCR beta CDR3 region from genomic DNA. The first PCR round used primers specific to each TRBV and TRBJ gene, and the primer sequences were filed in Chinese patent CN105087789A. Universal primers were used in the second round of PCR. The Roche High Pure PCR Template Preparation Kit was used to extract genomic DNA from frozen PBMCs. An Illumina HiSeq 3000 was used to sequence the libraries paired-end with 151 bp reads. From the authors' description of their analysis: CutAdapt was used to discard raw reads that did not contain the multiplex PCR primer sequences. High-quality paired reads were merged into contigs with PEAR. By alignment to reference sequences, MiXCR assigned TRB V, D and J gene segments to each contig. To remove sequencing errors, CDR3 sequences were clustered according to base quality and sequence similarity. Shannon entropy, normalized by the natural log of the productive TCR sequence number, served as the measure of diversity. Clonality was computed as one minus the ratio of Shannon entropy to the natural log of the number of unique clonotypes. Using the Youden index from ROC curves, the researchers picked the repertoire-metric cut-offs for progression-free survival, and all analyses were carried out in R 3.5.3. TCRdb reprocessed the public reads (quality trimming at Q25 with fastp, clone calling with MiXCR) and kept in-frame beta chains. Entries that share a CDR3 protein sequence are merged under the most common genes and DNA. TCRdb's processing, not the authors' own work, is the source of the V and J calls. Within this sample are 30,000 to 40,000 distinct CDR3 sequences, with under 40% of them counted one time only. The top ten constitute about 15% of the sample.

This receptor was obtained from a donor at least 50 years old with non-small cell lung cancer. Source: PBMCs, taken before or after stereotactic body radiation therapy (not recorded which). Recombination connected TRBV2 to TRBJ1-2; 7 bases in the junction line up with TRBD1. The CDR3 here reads CASSATGNYGYTF. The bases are TGTGCCAGCAGTGCGACAGGGAACTATGGCTACACCTTC.